The rows below give T cell receptor beta chains drawn from one sample of a study of blood T cell repertoires in COVID-19. The method was immunoSEQ multiplex PCR; TCRdb's version includes in-frame clones alone and lacks a portion of them. The top ten clones hold about 7.3% of a sample with 170,000 or so clones, 85% to 90% of them seen once. Specimen: peripheral blood. The origin of the receptors is a man in his fifties or sixties with active or convalescent COVID-19. Both conserved end residues are part of each CDR3.

TRBV3-1/TRBV3-2	TRBJ2-5	CASSHRGRQETQYF
TRBV5-6	TRBJ1-5	CASSGPGQVNQPQHF
TRBV18	TRBJ2-1	CASSPGWTSGRNLEQFF
TRBV2	TRBJ1-3	CASSPQRSGNTIYF
TRBV6-2/TRBV6-3	TRBJ1-4	CASSQQGRGEKLFF
TRBV5-4	TRBJ2-2	CASSSSLGTGGGTGELFF
TRBV7-8	TRBJ1-2	CASSLGAGQLGYTF
TRBV10-3	TRBJ1-6	CAIRQGAAYNSPLHF
TRBV10-3	TRBJ2-5	CATAPSGGQETQYF
TRBV12-3/TRBV12-4	TRBJ1-1	CASTNRRGTEAFF
TRBV3-1/TRBV3-2	TRBJ2-1	CASSRQLAGALYYNEQFF
TRBV5-6	TRBJ2-7	CASSLDREAYEQYF
TRBV4-3	TRBJ1-4	CASSQGHGLNENLFF
TRBV11-3	TRBJ2-3	CASSFSAGSTDTQYF
TRBV7-2	TRBJ1-6	CASSSTGKLARYSPLHF
TRBV25-1	TRBJ2-7	CASSDGSGSVREQYF
TRBV19	TRBJ1-1	CASSRTGLPEAFF
TRBV19	TRBJ1-2	CASSIDPGSYGYTF
TRBV13	TRBJ1-3	CASSRLIQGNTIYF
TRBV5-4	TRBJ1-1	CASSVPTGNTEAFF
TRBV6-2/TRBV6-3	TRBJ2-3	CASSYSKTGGLVMDTQYF
TRBV4-2	TRBJ2-7	CASSQDGTSLYEQYF
TRBV18	TRBJ2-7	CASSRPGLAKNEQYF
TRBV5-4	TRBJ1-4	CASSSDRDEKLFF
TRBV2	TRBJ1-5	CASSGAGFNQPQHF
TRBV6-1	TRBJ2-7	CASRPSGQSYEQYF
TRBV25-1	TRBJ2-1	CASSEFRTSGSHNEQFF
TRBV3-1/TRBV3-2	TRBJ2-1	CASSPRTTNNEQFF
TRBV19	TRBJ1-4	CASSIRRSTNEKLFF
TRBV5-1	TRBJ1-6	CASSLDDSHNSPLHF
TRBV27	TRBJ2-3	CASSLLRGVSTDTQYF
TRBV11-3	TRBJ2-1	CASSSLAARVGEQFF
TRBV5-6	TRBJ2-7	CASSKPLRQSYEQYF
TRBV29-1	TRBJ2-2	CSVSRQGGTGELFF
TRBV4-3	TRBJ1-5	CASSQDLQGNQPQHF
TRBV6-6	TRBJ1-6	CASRSPTGESSPLHF
TRBV6-1	TRBJ1-5	CASSGSGRGNQPQHF
TRBV19	TRBJ2-1	CASSIVRGESNEQFF
TRBV9	TRBJ2-7	CASSVDPTGGAYEQYF
TRBV6-5	TRBJ1-2	CASSLTGNGYTF
TRBV27	TRBJ2-5	CASRPTSGKETQYF
TRBV27	TRBJ1-5	CASSLEGPYQPQHF
TRBV4-3	TRBJ2-7	CASSQGDNIYEQYF
TRBV7-7	TRBJ2-5	CASSLGSGEQETQYF
TRBV4-1	TRBJ2-2	CASSPVAGGPVGELFF
TRBV30	TRBJ2-7	CAWSYGLVYEQYF